Shown below are 22 T cell receptor beta chains from a single sample sequenced in a study of identifying expanded T cells in peripheral blood. The data were produced by immunoSEQ multiplex PCR, yet TCRdb's version contains in-frame clones alone and is incomplete. The table lists 85,000 to 90,000 clones, around 86% of them singletons, with 5.6% in the top ten. The sequenced material came from blood. Receptor source: a person aged 18 to 75 in good health.

This clone appeared a single time. This chain joins TRBV11-2 and TRBJ1-2; the D gene is possibly TRBD1 (5 bases). Germline V lookup: CDR1 SGHAT, CDR2 FQNNGV. V lost 5 bases, J lost 2 bases, and 15 bases lay in between. The CDR3 consists of 15 residues. CDR3: CASSPLEGPNYGYTF. The CDR3 region has the DNA TGTGCCAGCAGCCCATTGGAGGGGCCCAACTATGGCTACACCTTC.

V gene TRBV5-1 combines with J gene TRBJ1-1; D is unresolved. CDR1 SGHRS and CDR2 YFSETQ come from the germline V gene. The CDR3 contains 15 residues. V lost 0 bases and J lost 3, with 12 bases in between. The CDR3: CASSLEEMGYTEAFF. DNA of the CDR3: TGCGCCAGCAGCTTGGAAGAAATGGGGTACACTGAAGCTTTCTTT. Looking up the rest from reference TRBV5-1 and TRBJ1-1 gives the full variable domain: KAGVTQTPRYLIKTRGQQVTLSCSPISGHRSVSWYQQTPGQGLQFLFEYFSETQRNKGNFPGRFSGRQFSNSRSEMNVSTLELGDSALYLCASSLEEMGYTEAFFGQGTRLTVV.

The chain joins TRBV7-9 to TRBJ2-3; D might be TRBD1 (5 bases). CDR1 SEHNR and CDR2 FQNEAQ come from the germline V gene (reference sequence). CDR3 length: 15 residues. V was cut by 5 bases and J by 4 bases, with 16 bases left in between. DNA for the CDR3: TGTGCCAGCAGCCGCCAGGGTATAGACGCAGATACGCAGTATTTT. It specifies CASSRQGIDADTQYF.

The chain has TRBV4-3 and TRBJ2-1; D may be TRBD1 (6 bases). Germline V gene data show CDR1 as LGHNA and CDR2 as YSLEER. The V end was cut by 0 bases, the J end by 3 bases, with 15 bases between. The CDR3 spans 17 residues. The CDR3 coding sequence is TGCGCCAGCAGCCAAGATAATAGGGGGTCTGTCTACAATGAGCAGTTCTTC. It codes for CASSQDNRGSVYNEQFF.

V is TRBV19 and J is TRBJ1-2, with 8 bases lining up with TRBD1. This CDR3 is built from 13 residues. The trim removed 5 bases at V and 9 bases at J, leaving 8 bases unmatched. Per germline, CDR1 LNHDA and CDR2 SQIVND (reference sequence). CDR3: CASSPGGLLSYTF. For the CDR3, the DNA is TGTGCCAGTAGTCCAGGGGGCCTTTTGAGCTACACCTTC.

This clone appeared once. The chain is built from TRBV19 and TRBJ1-2; 7 bases match TRBD1. V dropped 6 bases and J dropped 7; count of bases not matched to a gene: 14. Germline V gene lookup returns CDR1 LNHDA and CDR2 SQIVND (reference sequence). There are 15 residues in the CDR3. CDR3 sequence: CASSQRGRAAGGYTF. For the CDR3, the DNA is TGTGCCAGTAGCCAAAGGGGGCGGGCTGCTGGTGGCTACACCTTC.

This rearrangement joins TRBV25-1 to TRBJ1-2, with unresolved D. The V end was cut by 1 base, the J end by 7 bases, with 7 bases between. Germline loops: CDR1 MGHDK, CDR2 SYGVNS. The CDR3 contains 12 residues. The CDR3 sequence is CASSELSFGYTF. CDR3 nucleotide sequence: TGTGCCAGCAGTGAATTGAGTTTTGGCTACACCTTC.

The V call is TRBV15, the J call TRBJ1-4, with D uncertain. This CDR3 comprises 15 residues. CDR1 is LNHNV, CDR2 YYDKDF, per germline (reference sequence). V was pared by 3 bases and J by 6 bases, with 14 bases between. The CDR3: CATSRRPLRDEKLFF. The CDR3 bases are TGTGCCACCAGCAGGAGACCCCTAAGGGATGAAAAACTGTTTTTT.

V is TRBV5-8 and J is TRBJ2-2; 7 bases agree with TRBD2. Germline lookup yields CDR1 SGHTS and CDR2 YDEGEE. The J segment lost 0 bases and the V segment lost 6 bases, leaving 5 bases of the junction unmatched. This CDR3 is 15 amino acids long. CDR3 sequence (DNA): TGTGCCAGCACGCGGGGGATGACGAACACCGGGGAGCTGTTTTTT. Residues: CASTRGMTNTGELFF. The variable domain in full, with the rest retrieved from reference TRBV5-8 and TRBJ2-2, is EAGVTQSPTHLIKTRGQQATLRCSPISGHTSVYWYQQALGLGLQFLLWYDEGEERNRGNFPPRFSGRQFPNYSSELNVNALELEDSALYLCASTRGMTNTGELFFGEGSRLTVL.

A remark on this clone: The sample has other DNA sequences that encode this CDR3 too. The chain joins TRBV18 to TRBJ2-7; no definite D call. The V end was cut by 1 base, the J end by 2 bases, with 6 bases between. Germline CDR1 is KGHSH and CDR2 is LQKENI. The CDR3 totals 13 residues. The CDR3 loop is CASSPRGTYEQYF. The CDR3 DNA sequence: TGTGCCAGCTCACCACGGGGTACCTACGAGCAGTACTTC.

The gene calls are TRBV7-2 and TRBJ1-4; D ambiguous. The CDR3 has 12 residues. V dropped 5 bases and J dropped 3 bases, with 4 bases sitting between them. CDR1 SGHTA and CDR2 FQGNSA come from the germline V gene. The CDR3 loop reads CASSVPNEKLFF. In DNA form, the CDR3 reads TGTGCCAGCAGCGTCCCTAATGAAAAACTGTTTTTT.

The chain links TRBV5-1 to TRBJ1-5; 7 bases are a match to TRBD1. This CDR3 comprises 14 residues. The ends lost 4 bases at V and 5 bases at J; junction bases unmatched: 6. The germline CDR1 and CDR2 sequences are SGHRS and YFSETQ. The CDR3 sequence is CASSPGTDHQPQHF. The CDR3 region has the DNA TGCGCCAGCAGCCCCGGGACAGATCATCAGCCCCAGCATTTT.

This chain connects TRBV10-2 to TRBJ1-1; D call uncertain. The length of the CDR3 is 14 residues. CDR1 WSHSY and CDR2 SAAADI come from the germline V gene. V was pared by 2 bases and J by 2 bases, with 9 bases between. In DNA form, the CDR3 reads TGCGCCAGCAGTGAGGCATCATTCAACACTGAAGCTTTCTTT. Amino acid sequence: CASSEASFNTEAFF.

This chain uses TRBV7-2 with TRBJ1-2; tentatively, D is TRBD1 (6 bases). CDR3 length: 11 residues. Germline CDR1 and CDR2: SGHTA and FQGNSA. Deletions cut 8 bases from V and 2 bases from J, with 6 bases between. CDR3 residues: CASGQNYGYTF. As DNA, the CDR3 is TGTGCCAGCGGACAGAACTATGGCTACACCTTC.

A note on this clone: This sample also contains other DNA sequences that code for the same CDR3. The chain is built from TRBV7-2 and TRBJ2-3; D not certain. This CDR3 contains 12 residues. The V end lost 3 bases, the J end lost 6 bases, and 7 bases lay between the germline ends. In germline, CDR1 is SGHTA, CDR2 FQGNSA. CDR3 loop: CASSFLRDTQYF. CDR3 sequence (DNA): TGTGCCAGCAGCTTCTTAAGGGATACGCAGTATTTT.

V is TRBV7-2 and J is TRBJ1-5; the D is unclear. Germline CDR1 is SGHTA and CDR2 is FQGNSA. V was pared by 5 bases and J by 1 base, with 9 bases between. The CDR3 spans 14 residues. The CDR3 DNA follows: TGTGCCAGCAGCGATGCAGGAAGCAATCAGCCCCAGCATTTT. Its translation: CASSDAGSNQPQHF.

The genes are TRBV5-8 and TRBJ1-1; 7 positions agree with TRBD1. Per the germline V gene, CDR1 is SGHTS and CDR2 is YDEGEE. The CDR3 covers 16 residues. V trimming: 1 base; J trimming: 4 bases; junction bases outside the gene matches: 10. The CDR3 region is CASSLHGTDRGTEAFF. CDR3 DNA sequence: TGTGCCAGCAGCTTGCATGGGACAGACCGCGGCACTGAAGCTTTCTTT.

For the CDR3, the DNA is TGTGCCAGCAGCGTGACAGGGGAGGGCAATCAGCCCCAGCATTTT. Protein sequence: CASSVTGEGNQPQHF. The J gene is TRBJ1-5, the V gene TRBV28; 8 bases align to TRBD1. The germline gives CDR1 MDHEN, CDR2 SYDVKM. The length of the CDR3 is 15 residues. V dropped 6 bases and J dropped 2; count of bases not matched to a gene: 6.

CDR3 protein: CASSYVSGPYGYTF. CDR3 nucleotide sequence: TGTGCCAGCAGCTACGTGAGCGGCCCCTATGGCTACACCTTC. The V gene is TRBV9, the J gene TRBJ1-2; D ambiguous. Trimming pared 4 bases from V and 4 bases from J, leaving 14 bases between. This CDR3 has 14 amino acids. From germline, CDR1 is SGDLS and CDR2 YYNGEE.

This chain joins TRBV4-1 and TRBJ2-6, with 7 bases aligning to TRBD2. With 3 bases clipped from V and 0 bases from J, the junction kept 11 bases outside the gene matches. This CDR3 has 19 residues. The germline V gene encodes CDR1 MGHRA and CDR2 YSYEKL. CDR3 sequence: CASSHHGGGLASGANVLTF. DNA of the CDR3: TGCGCCAGCAGCCACCATGGCGGGGGACTGGCCTCTGGGGCCAACGTCCTGACTTTC.

The chain's CDR3 is CASSRDRGPLHF. CDR3 in DNA: TGCGCCAGCAGTCGGGACAGGGGACCCCTCCACTTT. The chain joins TRBV10-1 to TRBJ1-6; 10 positions agree with TRBD1. The germline V gene encodes CDR1 WNHNN and CDR2 SYGVQD (reference sequence). The J segment lost 12 bases and the V segment lost 5 bases, leaving 1 base of the junction unmatched. This CDR3 spans 12 amino acids.

CDR3 sequence: CASSLDGMNTEAFF. The CDR3 nucleotides are TGTGCCAGCAGTTTGGACGGTATGAACACTGAAGCTTTCTTT. V and J are TRBV7-3 and TRBJ1-1; D is uncertain. The V gene's germline CDR1 is SGHTA and CDR2 FQGTGA. The CDR3 sequence is 14 residues long. V was cut by 6 bases and J by 0 bases, with 11 bases left in between. The full variable domain, completed using reference TRBV7-3 and TRBJ1-1, is GAGVSQTPSNKVTEKGKYVELRCDPISGHTALYWYRQSLGQGPEFLIYFQGTGAADDSGLPNDRFFAVRPEGSVSTLKIQRTERGDSAVYLCASSLDGMNTEAFFGQGTRLTVV.